This is a list of T cell receptor beta chains from one sample in a study of cytomegalovirus exposure and HLA in healthy donors. Profiled with immunoSEQ multiplex PCR; TCRdb holds only in-frame clones, not every one. Counted here are about 73,000 clones, 90% to 95% occurring once; the ten biggest clones make up about 3%. Sequenced material: PBMCs. Every receptor here comes from a man between 18 and 29 years old in good health and CMV-seronegative. The CDR3 runs from the conserved cysteine through the conserved F or W. Fields, in order: J gene, D gene, V gene, clone size, CDR3 protein, CDR3 DNA. D genes are given only for firm matches. The size of a clone is reported for some rows only, either as once, few or many, or as a class for expanded clones.

J gene: TRBJ1-2; D gene: TRBD1; V gene: TRBV27; clone size: NA; CDR3 protein: CASSLRGQSGYTF; CDR3 DNA: TGTGCCAGCAGTTTACGGGGACAGTCAGGCTACACCTTC
J gene: TRBJ2-1; D gene: TRBD2; V gene: TRBV2; clone size: NA; CDR3 protein: CASDGLAGGSSYNEQFF; CDR3 DNA: TGTGCCAGTGACGGACTAGCGGGGGGGAGCTCCTACAATGAGCAGTTCTTC
J gene: TRBJ2-7; D gene: NA; V gene: TRBV5-1; clone size: NA; CDR3 protein: CASSLRLEVGEQYF; CDR3 DNA: TGCGCCAGCAGCCTACGACTAGAAGTTGGCGAGCAGTACTTC
J gene: TRBJ2-1; D gene: TRBD2; V gene: TRBV9; clone size: NA; CDR3 protein: CASSHRLAGGISYNEQFF; CDR3 DNA: TGTGCCAGCAGCCATCGACTAGCGGGGGGGATCTCCTACAATGAGCAGTTCTTC
J gene: TRBJ2-1; D gene: TRBD1; V gene: TRBV11-3; clone size: NA; CDR3 protein: CASSDGQGATDEQFF; CDR3 DNA: TGTGCCAGCAGCGACGGACAGGGAGCTACGGATGAGCAGTTCTTC
J gene: TRBJ2-7; D gene: TRBD2; V gene: TRBV6-1; clone size: once; CDR3 protein: CASSEVAGGTAQQYF; CDR3 DNA: TGTGCCAGCAGTGAAGTAGCGGGGGGCACGGCCCAGCAGTACTTC
J gene: TRBJ2-7; D gene: NA; V gene: TRBV6-1; clone size: NA; CDR3 protein: CASSDYRGGTSYEQYF; CDR3 DNA: TGTGCCAGCAGTGATTATAGGGGTGGAACTTCCTACGAGCAGTACTTC
J gene: TRBJ1-3; D gene: TRBD1; V gene: TRBV27; clone size: NA; CDR3 protein: CASSSRQGANTIYF; CDR3 DNA: TGTGCCAGCAGTTCCCGGCAGGGGGCAAACACCATATATTTT
J gene: TRBJ2-7; D gene: NA; V gene: TRBV19; clone size: once; CDR3 protein: CASKEGPTAVYEQYF; CDR3 DNA: TGTGCCAGTAAGGAAGGTCCCACCGCGGTCTACGAGCAGTACTTC
J gene: TRBJ2-1; D gene: NA; V gene: TRBV9; clone size: NA; CDR3 protein: CASSPGKIDNEQFF; CDR3 DNA: TGTGCCAGCAGCCCCGGTAAGATTGACAATGAGCAGTTCTTC
J gene: TRBJ2-3; D gene: NA; V gene: TRBV6-1; clone size: NA; CDR3 protein: CASSELGRGADTQYF; CDR3 DNA: TGTGCCAGCAGTGAACTAGGCAGGGGGGCAGATACGCAGTATTTT
J gene: TRBJ1-2; D gene: TRBD1; V gene: TRBV6-1; clone size: NA; CDR3 protein: CACKYLRDSDGYTF; CDR3 DNA: TGTGCCTGCAAGTATCTCCGGGACAGTGACGGCTACACCTTC
J gene: TRBJ2-1; D gene: NA; V gene: TRBV7-2; clone size: NA; CDR3 protein: CASSLALPRDEQFF; CDR3 DNA: TGTGCCAGCAGCTTAGCCTTGCCACGGGATGAGCAGTTCTTC
J gene: TRBJ2-6; D gene: NA; V gene: TRBV9; clone size: few; CDR3 protein: CASLRSSGANVLTF; CDR3 DNA: TGTGCCTCTCTGAGGTCCTCTGGGGCCAACGTCCTGACTTTC
J gene: TRBJ2-7; D gene: NA; V gene: TRBV4-3; clone size: NA; CDR3 protein: CASSRGPRSYEQYF; CDR3 DNA: TGCGCCAGCAGCCGAGGTCCGAGGTCCTACGAGCAGTACTTC
J gene: TRBJ1-1; D gene: NA; V gene: TRBV6-1; clone size: NA; CDR3 protein: CASSAQYMNTEAFF; CDR3 DNA: TGTGCCAGCAGTGCCCAGTACATGAACACTGAAGCTTTCTTT
J gene: TRBJ2-3; D gene: NA; V gene: TRBV5-5; clone size: NA; CDR3 protein: CASSPTLDTQYF; CDR3 DNA: TGTGCCAGCAGCCCGACATTAGATACGCAGTATTTT
J gene: TRBJ2-2; D gene: NA; V gene: TRBV15; clone size: NA; CDR3 protein: CATSRPPGTGELFF; CDR3 DNA: TGTGCCACCAGCCGACCACCCGGGACCGGGGAGCTGTTTTTT
J gene: TRBJ1-5; D gene: NA; V gene: TRBV10-3; clone size: NA; CDR3 protein: CAISKQGEQPQHF; CDR3 DNA: TGTGCCATCAGTAAACAGGGTGAACAGCCCCAGCATTTT
J gene: TRBJ1-1; D gene: NA; V gene: TRBV6-5; clone size: NA; CDR3 protein: CASNRPGKEAFF; CDR3 DNA: TGTGCCAGCAATAGACCGGGGAAGGAAGCTTTCTTT
J gene: TRBJ2-5; D gene: NA; V gene: TRBV11-2; clone size: few; CDR3 protein: CASSLWRQETQYF; CDR3 DNA: TGTGCCAGCAGCTTATGGCGGCAAGAGACCCAGTACTTC
J gene: TRBJ1-2; D gene: TRBD1; V gene: TRBV9; clone size: NA; CDR3 protein: CASSGTGQGGTLNYGYTF; CDR3 DNA: TGTGCCAGCAGCGGGACTGGACAGGGTGGAACCCTTAACTATGGCTACACCTTC
J gene: TRBJ1-2; D gene: NA; V gene: TRBV28; clone size: NA; CDR3 protein: CASGLAGDGGYTF; CDR3 DNA: TGTGCCAGCGGATTAGCGGGGGATGGTGGCTACACCTTC
J gene: TRBJ2-7; D gene: TRBD1; V gene: TRBV27; clone size: NA; CDR3 protein: CASSFLGQGVIEQYF; CDR3 DNA: TGTGCCAGCAGTTTCCTGGGACAGGGAGTCATTGAGCAGTACTTC
J gene: TRBJ1-5; D gene: NA; V gene: TRBV6-5; clone size: NA; CDR3 protein: CASSHSNQPQHF; CDR3 DNA: TGTGCCAGCAGTCATAGCAATCAGCCCCAGCATTTT
J gene: TRBJ2-3; D gene: NA; V gene: TRBV5-6; clone size: NA; CDR3 protein: CASSLVRYLADTQYF; CDR3 DNA: TGTGCCAGCAGCTTGGTGCGGTACCTCGCAGATACGCAGTATTTT
J gene: TRBJ2-3; D gene: NA; V gene: TRBV11-2; clone size: NA; CDR3 protein: CASSWGPWTDTQYF; CDR3 DNA: TGTGCCAGCAGCTGGGGGCCTTGGACAGATACGCAGTATTTT
J gene: TRBJ2-1; D gene: TRBD2; V gene: TRBV5-4; clone size: NA; CDR3 protein: CASSPIAGWNEQFF; CDR3 DNA: TGTGCCAGCAGCCCAATAGCGGGGTGGAATGAGCAGTTCTTC
J gene: TRBJ2-7; D gene: TRBD1; V gene: TRBV18; clone size: NA; CDR3 protein: CASSGDRLPNEQYF; CDR3 DNA: TGTGCCAGCTCAGGGGACAGGCTCCCCAACGAGCAGTACTTC
J gene: TRBJ2-7; D gene: TRBD1; V gene: TRBV5-4; clone size: NA; CDR3 protein: CASSLGNRGRYEQYF; CDR3 DNA: TGTGCCAGCAGCTTAGGGAACAGGGGTCGGTACGAGCAGTACTTC
J gene: TRBJ2-3; D gene: TRBD2; V gene: TRBV7-7; clone size: NA; CDR3 protein: CASSLQQLPGRAHIQDTQYF; CDR3 DNA: TGTGCCAGCAGCCTCCAACAACTCCCTGGGAGGGCCCACATCCAGGATACGCAGTATTTT
J gene: TRBJ2-7; D gene: TRBD1; V gene: TRBV5-8; clone size: NA; CDR3 protein: CASSLRQGGGYEQYF; CDR3 DNA: TGTGCCAGCAGCCTCCGACAGGGGGGGGGCTACGAGCAGTACTTC
J gene: TRBJ2-1; D gene: TRBD2; V gene: TRBV9; clone size: NA; CDR3 protein: CASSRAGGSSYNEQFF; CDR3 DNA: TGTGCCAGCAGCAGAGCGGGGGGGAGCTCCTACAATGAGCAGTTCTTC
J gene: TRBJ1-1; D gene: TRBD1; V gene: TRBV7-3; clone size: NA; CDR3 protein: CASSPTGTGNGIDNEAFF; CDR3 DNA: TGTGCCAGCAGCCCGACGGGGACAGGGAATGGGATCGATAATGAAGCTTTCTTT
J gene: TRBJ1-1; D gene: NA; V gene: TRBV9; clone size: NA; CDR3 protein: CASSVTKGENTEAFF; CDR3 DNA: TGTGCCAGCAGCGTAACTAAGGGGGAGAACACTGAAGCTTTCTTT
J gene: TRBJ2-4; D gene: TRBD2; V gene: TRBV7-2; clone size: NA; CDR3 protein: CASSLRTSGGNIQYF; CDR3 DNA: TGTGCCAGCAGCCTGCGGACTAGCGGGGGAAACATTCAGTACTTC
J gene: TRBJ1-2; D gene: NA; V gene: TRBV9; clone size: NA; CDR3 protein: CASSVAGNYGYTF; CDR3 DNA: TGTGCCAGCAGCGTTGCAGGGAACTATGGCTACACCTTC
J gene: TRBJ1-1; D gene: NA; V gene: TRBV6-6; clone size: NA; CDR3 protein: CASSRQSPNTEAFF; CDR3 DNA: TGTGCCAGTTCCAGGCAGAGTCCAAACACTGAAGCTTTCTTT
J gene: TRBJ1-1; D gene: TRBD1; V gene: TRBV27; clone size: NA; CDR3 protein: CASSRKGQGAMNTEAFF; CDR3 DNA: TGTGCCAGCAGTCGAAAAGGACAGGGGGCCATGAACACTGAAGCTTTCTTT
J gene: TRBJ1-5; D gene: NA; V gene: TRBV27; clone size: NA; CDR3 protein: CASSLRALDRNQPQHF; CDR3 DNA: TGTGCCAGCAGTTTAAGAGCGTTGGATCGCAATCAGCCCCAGCATTTT
J gene: TRBJ1-2; D gene: NA; V gene: TRBV4-3; clone size: NA; CDR3 protein: CASSQGQGSGYTF; CDR3 DNA: TGCGCCAGCAGCCAAGGTCAGGGATCCGGCTACACCTTC
J gene: TRBJ1-5; D gene: NA; V gene: TRBV15; clone size: NA; CDR3 protein: CATSSTQGPQHF; CDR3 DNA: TGTGCCACCAGCAGTACTCAGGGGCCCCAGCATTTT
J gene: TRBJ2-3; D gene: NA; V gene: TRBV30; clone size: NA; CDR3 protein: CAWSVRERDTQYF; CDR3 DNA: TGTGCCTGGAGTGTACGGGAAAGGGATACGCAGTATTTT
J gene: TRBJ2-1; D gene: TRBD1; V gene: TRBV10-3; clone size: NA; CDR3 protein: CAISRRQGVSYNEQFF; CDR3 DNA: TGTGCCATCAGTCGAAGACAGGGGGTCTCCTACAATGAGCAGTTCTTC
J gene: TRBJ2-5; D gene: NA; V gene: TRBV27; clone size: NA; CDR3 protein: CASSFRGGSQETQYF; CDR3 DNA: TGTGCCAGCAGTTTCAGGGGCGGCTCACAAGAGACCCAGTACTTC
J gene: TRBJ1-5; D gene: TRBD1; V gene: TRBV30; clone size: NA; CDR3 protein: CAWSGQGIWNQPQHF; CDR3 DNA: TGTGCCTGGAGTGGACAGGGGATTTGGAATCAGCCCCAGCATTTT